This T cell receptor (beta chain) was retrieved from a study of OX40 agonist ivuxolimab in advanced cancers. Background on the study: Patients were dosed with the agonistic anti-OX40 (CD134) antibody ivuxolimab.

Only in-frame clones appear in the TCRdb table, and some are missing; sequencing was by immunoSEQ multiplex PCR. This sample has about 84,000 clones, with 80% to 90% found just once. Germline V lookup: CDR1 MNHNS, CDR2 SASEGT. With V trimmed by 1 base and J by 5 bases, 4 bases remained unmatched. The CDR3 consists of 16 residues. A single count supports this clone. The sample consisted of CD4+ or CD8+ T cells sorted from blood, taken in a trial of the OX40 agonist ivuxolimab. The TCR sequence derives from an adult with an advanced solid tumor such as melanoma, head and neck, liver or kidney cancer. This rearrangement joins TRBV6-1 to TRBJ1-5, with TRBD1 identical over 11 bases. The CDR3 here is CASSEGTGGFDQPQHF. CDR3 nucleotide sequence: TGTGCCAGCAGTGAAGGGACAGGGGGCTTCGATCAGCCCCAGCATTTT.